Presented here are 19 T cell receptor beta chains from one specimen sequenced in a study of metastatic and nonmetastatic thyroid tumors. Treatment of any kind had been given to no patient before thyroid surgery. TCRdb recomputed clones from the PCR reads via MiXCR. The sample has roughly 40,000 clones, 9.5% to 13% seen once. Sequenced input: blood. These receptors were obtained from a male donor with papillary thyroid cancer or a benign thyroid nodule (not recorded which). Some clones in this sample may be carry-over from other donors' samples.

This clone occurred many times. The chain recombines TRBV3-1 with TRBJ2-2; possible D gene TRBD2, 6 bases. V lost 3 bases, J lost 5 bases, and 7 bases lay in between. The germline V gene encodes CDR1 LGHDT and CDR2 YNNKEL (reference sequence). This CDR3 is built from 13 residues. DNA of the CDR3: TGTGCCAGCAGCCAGGGGGGAACCGGGGAGCTGTTTTTT. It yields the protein CASSQGGTGELFF.

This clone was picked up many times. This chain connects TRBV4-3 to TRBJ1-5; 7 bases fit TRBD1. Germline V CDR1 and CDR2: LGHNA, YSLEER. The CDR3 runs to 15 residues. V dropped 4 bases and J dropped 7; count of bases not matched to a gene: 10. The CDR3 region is CASSRTGAFGQPQHF. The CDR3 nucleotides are TGCGCCAGCAGCCGTACAGGGGCCTTTGGACAGCCCCAGCATTTT.

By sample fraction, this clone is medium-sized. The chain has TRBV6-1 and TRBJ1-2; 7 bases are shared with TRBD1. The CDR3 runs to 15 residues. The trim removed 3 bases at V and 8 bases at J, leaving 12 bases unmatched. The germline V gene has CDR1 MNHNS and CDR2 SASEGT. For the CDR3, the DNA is TGTGCCAGCAGTGACCGGGACAGTATTTGGTACGGCTACACCTTC. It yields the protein CASSDRDSIWYGYTF.

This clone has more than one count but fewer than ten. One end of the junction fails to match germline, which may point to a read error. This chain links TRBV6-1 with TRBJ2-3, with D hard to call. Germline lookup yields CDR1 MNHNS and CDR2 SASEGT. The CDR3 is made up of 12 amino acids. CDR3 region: CAISFHRDTQYF. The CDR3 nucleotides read TGTGCCATCAGTTTCCACCGAGATACGCAGTATTTT.

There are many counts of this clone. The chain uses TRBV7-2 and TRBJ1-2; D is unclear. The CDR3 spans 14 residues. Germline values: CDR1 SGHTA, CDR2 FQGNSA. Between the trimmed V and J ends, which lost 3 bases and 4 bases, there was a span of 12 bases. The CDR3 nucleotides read TGTGCCAGCAGCTTTGGGGTCCCGATCTATGGCTACACCTTC. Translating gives CASSFGVPIYGYTF.

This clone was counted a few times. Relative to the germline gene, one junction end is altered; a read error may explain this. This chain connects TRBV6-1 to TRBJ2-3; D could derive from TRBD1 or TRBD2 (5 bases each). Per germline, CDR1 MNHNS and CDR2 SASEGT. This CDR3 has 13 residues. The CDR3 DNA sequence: TGTGCCAACAGTGTCACCGGAGCTGAGGGGTGGTATTTT. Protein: CANSVTGAEGWYF.

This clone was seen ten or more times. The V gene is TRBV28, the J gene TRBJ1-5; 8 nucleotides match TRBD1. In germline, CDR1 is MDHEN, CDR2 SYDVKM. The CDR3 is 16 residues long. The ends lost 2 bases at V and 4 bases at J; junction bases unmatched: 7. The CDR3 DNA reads TGTGCCAGCAGTTTACAGGGGGCGCCTTGGAATCAGCCCCAGCATTTT. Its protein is CASSLQGAPWNQPQHF.

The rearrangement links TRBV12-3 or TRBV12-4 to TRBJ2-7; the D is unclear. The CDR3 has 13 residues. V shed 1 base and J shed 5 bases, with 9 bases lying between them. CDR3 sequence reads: CASSLDYWNEQYF. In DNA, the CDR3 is TGTGCCAGCAGTTTAGACTACTGGAACGAGCAGTACTTC.

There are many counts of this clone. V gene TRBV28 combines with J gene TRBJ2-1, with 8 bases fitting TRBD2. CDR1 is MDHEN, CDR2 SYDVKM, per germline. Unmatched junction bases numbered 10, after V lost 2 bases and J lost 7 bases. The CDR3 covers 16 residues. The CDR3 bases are TGTGCCAGCAGTTTAACCCCTAGCGGGTCTCGAAATGAGCAGTTCTTC. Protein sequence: CASSLTPSGSRNEQFF.

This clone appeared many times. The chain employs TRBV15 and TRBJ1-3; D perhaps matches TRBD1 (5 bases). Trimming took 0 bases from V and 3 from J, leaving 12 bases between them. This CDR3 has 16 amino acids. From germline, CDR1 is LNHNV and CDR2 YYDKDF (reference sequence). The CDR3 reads CATSRDRGGGGNTIYF. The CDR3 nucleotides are TGTGCCACCAGCAGAGATCGGGGGGGTGGTGGAAACACCATATATTTT. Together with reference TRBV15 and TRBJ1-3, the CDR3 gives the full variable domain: DAMVIQNPRYQVTQFGKPVTLSCSQTLNHNVMYWYQQKSSQAPKLLFHYYDKDFNNEADTPDNFQSRRPNTSFCFLDIRSPGLGDTAMYLCATSRDRGGGGNTIYFGEGSWLTVV.

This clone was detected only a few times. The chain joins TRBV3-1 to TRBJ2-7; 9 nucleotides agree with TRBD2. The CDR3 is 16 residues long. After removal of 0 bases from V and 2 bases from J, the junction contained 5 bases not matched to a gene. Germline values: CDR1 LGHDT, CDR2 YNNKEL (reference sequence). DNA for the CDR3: TGTGCCAGCAGCCAAGATTTCAGCGGGAGGACCTACGAGCAGTACTTC. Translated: CASSQDFSGRTYEQYF.

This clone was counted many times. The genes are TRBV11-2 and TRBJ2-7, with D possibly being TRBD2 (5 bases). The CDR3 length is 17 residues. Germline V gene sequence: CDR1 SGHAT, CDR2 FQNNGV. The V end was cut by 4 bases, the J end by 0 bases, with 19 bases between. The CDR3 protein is CASSYDLASGSSYEQYF. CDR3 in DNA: TGTGCCAGCAGCTATGACTTAGCGAGTGGGAGCTCCTACGAGCAGTACTTC.

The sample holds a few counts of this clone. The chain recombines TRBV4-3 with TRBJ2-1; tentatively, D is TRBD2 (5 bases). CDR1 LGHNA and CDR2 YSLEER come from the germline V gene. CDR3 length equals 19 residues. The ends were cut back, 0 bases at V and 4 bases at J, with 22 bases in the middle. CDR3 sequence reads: CASSQEVLRPGKSYNEQFF. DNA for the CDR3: TGCGCCAGCAGCCAAGAGGTATTACGTCCGGGAAAATCGTACAATGAGCAGTTCTTC.

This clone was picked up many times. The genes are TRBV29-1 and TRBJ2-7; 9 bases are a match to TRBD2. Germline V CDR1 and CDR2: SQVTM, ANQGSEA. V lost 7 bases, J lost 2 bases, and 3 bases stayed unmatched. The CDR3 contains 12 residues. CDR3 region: CSALAGPYEQYF. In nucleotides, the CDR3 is TGCAGCGCCCTAGCGGGGCCCTACGAGCAGTACTTC.

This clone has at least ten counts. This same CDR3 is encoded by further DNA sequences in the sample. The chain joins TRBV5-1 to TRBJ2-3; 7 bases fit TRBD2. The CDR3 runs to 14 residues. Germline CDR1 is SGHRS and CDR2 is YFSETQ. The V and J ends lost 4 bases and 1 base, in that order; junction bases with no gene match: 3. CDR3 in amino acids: CASSPREGTDTQYF. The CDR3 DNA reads TGCGCCAGCAGCCCCCGGGAGGGCACAGATACGCAGTATTTT.

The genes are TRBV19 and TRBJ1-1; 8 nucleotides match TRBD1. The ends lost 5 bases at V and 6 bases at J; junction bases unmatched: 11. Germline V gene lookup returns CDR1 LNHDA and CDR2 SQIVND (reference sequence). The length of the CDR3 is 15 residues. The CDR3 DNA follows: TGTGCCAGTAGTGCGCCGGGACAGGACTACTCTGAAGCTTTCTTT. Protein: CASSAPGQDYSEAFF.

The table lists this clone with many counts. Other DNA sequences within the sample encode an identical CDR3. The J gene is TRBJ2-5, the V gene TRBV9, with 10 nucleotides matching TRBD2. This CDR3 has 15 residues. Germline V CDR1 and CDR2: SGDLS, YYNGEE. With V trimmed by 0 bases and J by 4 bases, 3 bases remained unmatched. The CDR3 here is CASSVDASGGETQYF. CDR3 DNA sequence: TGTGCCAGCAGCGTAGATGCTAGCGGGGGAGAGACCCAGTACTTC.

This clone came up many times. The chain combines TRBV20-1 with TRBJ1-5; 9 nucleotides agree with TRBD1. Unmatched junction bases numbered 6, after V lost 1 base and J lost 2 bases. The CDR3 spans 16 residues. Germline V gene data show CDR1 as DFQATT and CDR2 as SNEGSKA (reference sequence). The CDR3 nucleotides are TGCAGTGCTAGAGCCCCGACAGGGGGGGGCAATCAGCCCCAGCATTTT. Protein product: CSARAPTGGGNQPQHF.

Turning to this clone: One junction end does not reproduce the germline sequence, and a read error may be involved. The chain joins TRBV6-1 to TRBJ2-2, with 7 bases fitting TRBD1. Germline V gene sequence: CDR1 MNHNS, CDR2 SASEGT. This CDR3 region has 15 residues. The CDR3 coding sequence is TGTGTCAGCAGAAACAGGGGTCTGGGCACCGGGGAGCTGTTTTTT. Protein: CVSRNRGLGTGELFF.